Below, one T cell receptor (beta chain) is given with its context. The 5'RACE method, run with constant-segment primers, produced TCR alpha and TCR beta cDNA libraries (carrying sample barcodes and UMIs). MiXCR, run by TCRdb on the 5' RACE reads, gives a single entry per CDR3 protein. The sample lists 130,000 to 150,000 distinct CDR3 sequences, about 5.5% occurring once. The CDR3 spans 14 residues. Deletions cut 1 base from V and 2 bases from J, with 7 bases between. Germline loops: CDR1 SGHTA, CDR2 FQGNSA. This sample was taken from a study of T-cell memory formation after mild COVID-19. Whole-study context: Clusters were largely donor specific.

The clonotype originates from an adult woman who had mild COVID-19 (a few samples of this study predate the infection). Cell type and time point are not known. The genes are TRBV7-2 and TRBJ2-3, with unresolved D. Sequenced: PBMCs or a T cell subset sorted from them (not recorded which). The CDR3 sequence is CASSLGRITDTQYF. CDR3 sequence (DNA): TGTGCCAGCAGCTTAGGCAGGATCACAGATACGCAGTATTTT.